This TCR beta chain stems from a study of T cells in Graves' hyperthyroidism and ophthalmopathy. Study observations and caveats: Ophthalmopathy could be told apart from stable hyperthyroidism with a 13 V-J model. Onset of ophthalmopathy came a median approximately 6.5 months after the model predicted it.

Trimming took 4 bases from V and 3 from J, leaving 8 bases between them. The CDR3 covers 13 residues. In germline, CDR1 is SGHRS, CDR2 YFSETQ. This clonotype was detected ten times or more. What it recognizes is unknown. It was RNA transcripts that yielded the amplified TCR beta CDR3 regions. The TCR CDR3 first-round RT-PCR relied on the HTBI primer set. TCRdb re-called the multiplex PCR reads through MiXCR, storing one row per CDR3 protein. The data hold 340,000 or so distinct CDR3 sequences, with around 20% observed a single time. The clonotype originates from a woman in her fifties or sixties with Graves' hyperthyroidism. The rearrangement uses TRBV5-1 and TRBJ1-5, with D possibly being TRBD1 (5 bases). The specimen sequenced was blood. CDR3 coding DNA: TGCGCCAGCAGCCAGGGACCCAATCAGCCCCAGCATTTT. It yields the protein CASSQGPNQPQHF.